This T cell receptor beta chain was captured in a study of a mutant IDH1 vaccine in newly diagnosed glioma. Time point of the sample: week 11, during vaccination. Doses consisted of 300 ug of mutant IDH1 20-mer peptide each, paired with topical imiquimod. Comment on this clone: Its antigen remains unknown.

From germline, CDR1 is SGDLS and CDR2 YYNGEE. The junction had 4 bases not matched to a gene; V was cut back by 4 bases and J by 4 bases. The CDR3 has 15 residues. This table comes from immunoSEQ multiplex PCR, and its TCRdb copy is limited to in-frame clones, with some not included. The top ten hold approximately 9.1% of the sample, which has roughly 70,000 clones, approximately 84% seen once. This sample comprised PBMCs, obtained from a glioma patient whose treatment included an IDH1 peptide vaccine. The chain links TRBV9 to TRBJ1-4; 10 bases map to TRBD1. The sequence came from a woman aged 45-65 years with glioma. DNA of the CDR3: TGTGCCAGCAGCTCCGGGACAGGGGTTAATGAAAAACTGTTTTTT. It encodes CASSSGTGVNEKLFF. The complete variable domain, with remaining parts taken from reference TRBV9 and TRBJ1-4, reads DSGVTQTPKHLITATGQRVTLRCSPRSGDLSVYWYQQSLDQGLQFLIQYYNGEERAKGNILERFSAQQFPDLHSELNLSSLELGDSALYFCASSSGTGVNEKLFFGSGTQLSVL.